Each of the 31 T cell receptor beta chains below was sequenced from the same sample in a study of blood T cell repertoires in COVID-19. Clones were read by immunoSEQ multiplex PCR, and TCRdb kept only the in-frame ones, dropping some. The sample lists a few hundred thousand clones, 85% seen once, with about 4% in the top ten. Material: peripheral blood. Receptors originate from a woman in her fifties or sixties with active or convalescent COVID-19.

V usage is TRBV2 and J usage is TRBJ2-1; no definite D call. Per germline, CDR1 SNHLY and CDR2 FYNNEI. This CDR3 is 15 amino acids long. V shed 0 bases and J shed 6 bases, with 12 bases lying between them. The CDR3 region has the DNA TGTGCCAGCAGTGAAGCATTTGGGCTGGCCAATGAGCAGTTCTTC. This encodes CASSEAFGLANEQFF.

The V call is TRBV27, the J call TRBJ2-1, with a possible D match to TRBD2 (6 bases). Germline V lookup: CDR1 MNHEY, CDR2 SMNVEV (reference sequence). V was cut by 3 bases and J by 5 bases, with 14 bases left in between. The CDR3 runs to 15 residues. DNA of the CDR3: TGTGCCAGCAGTTTTTATAGCGGAAAGAACAATGAGCAGTTCTTC. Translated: CASSFYSGKNNEQFF.

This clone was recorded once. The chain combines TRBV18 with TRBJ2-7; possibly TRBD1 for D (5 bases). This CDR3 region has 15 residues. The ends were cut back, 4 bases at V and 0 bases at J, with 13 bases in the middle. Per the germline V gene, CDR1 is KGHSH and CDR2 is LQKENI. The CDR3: CASSQVPGISYEQYF. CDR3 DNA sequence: TGTGCCAGCTCACAGGTACCAGGGATCTCCTACGAGCAGTACTTC. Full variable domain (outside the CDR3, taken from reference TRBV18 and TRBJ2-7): NAGVMQNPRHLVRRRGQEARLRCSPMKGHSHVYWYRQLPEEGLKFMVYLQKENIIDESGMPKERFSAEFPKEGPSILRIQQVVRGDSAAYFCASSQVPGISYEQYFGPGTRLTVT.

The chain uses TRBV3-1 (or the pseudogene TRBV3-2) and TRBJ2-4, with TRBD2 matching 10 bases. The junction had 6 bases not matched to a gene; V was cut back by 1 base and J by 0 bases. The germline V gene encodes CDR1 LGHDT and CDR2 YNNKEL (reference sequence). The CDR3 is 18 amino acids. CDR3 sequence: CASSQVIAGGLAKNIQYF. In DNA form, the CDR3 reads TGTGCCAGCAGCCAAGTAATAGCGGGAGGTCTAGCCAAAAACATTCAGTACTTC.

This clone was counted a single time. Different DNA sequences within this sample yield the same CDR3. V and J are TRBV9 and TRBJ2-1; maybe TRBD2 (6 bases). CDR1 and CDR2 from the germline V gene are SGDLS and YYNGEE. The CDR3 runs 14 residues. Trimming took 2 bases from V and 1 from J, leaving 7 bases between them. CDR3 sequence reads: CASSVTSSYNEQFF. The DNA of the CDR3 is TGTGCCAGCAGCGTGACTAGTTCCTACAATGAGCAGTTCTTC.

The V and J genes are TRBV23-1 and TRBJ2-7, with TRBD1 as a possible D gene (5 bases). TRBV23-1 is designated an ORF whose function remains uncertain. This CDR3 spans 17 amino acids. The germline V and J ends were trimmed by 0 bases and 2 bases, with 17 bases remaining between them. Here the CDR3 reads CASSQSSDTITTYEQYF. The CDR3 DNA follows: TGCGCCAGCAGTCAATCGTCGGACACCATAACAACCTACGAGCAGTACTTC.

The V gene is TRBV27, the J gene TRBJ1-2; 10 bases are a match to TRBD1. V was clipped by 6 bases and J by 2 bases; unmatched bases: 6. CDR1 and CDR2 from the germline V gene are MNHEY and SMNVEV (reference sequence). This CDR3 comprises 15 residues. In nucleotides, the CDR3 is TGTGCCAGCAGAGAGGACAGGGGGAGGAACTATGGCTACACCTTC. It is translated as CASREDRGRNYGYTF.

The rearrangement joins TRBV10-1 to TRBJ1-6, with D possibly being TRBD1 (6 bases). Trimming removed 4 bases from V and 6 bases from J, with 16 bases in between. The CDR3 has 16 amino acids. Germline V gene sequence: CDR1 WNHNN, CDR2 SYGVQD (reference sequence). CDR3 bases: TGCGCCAGCAGTGGTTTGGGGGCAGCGCGTAATTCACCCCTCCACTTT. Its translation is CASSGLGAARNSPLHF.

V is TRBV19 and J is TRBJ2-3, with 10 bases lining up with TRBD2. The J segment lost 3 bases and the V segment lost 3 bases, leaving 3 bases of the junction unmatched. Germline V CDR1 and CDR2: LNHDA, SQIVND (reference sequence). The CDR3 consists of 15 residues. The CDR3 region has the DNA TGTGCCAGTAGTATTCTAGCGGGAGCAACAGATACGCAGTATTTT. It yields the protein CASSILAGATDTQYF.

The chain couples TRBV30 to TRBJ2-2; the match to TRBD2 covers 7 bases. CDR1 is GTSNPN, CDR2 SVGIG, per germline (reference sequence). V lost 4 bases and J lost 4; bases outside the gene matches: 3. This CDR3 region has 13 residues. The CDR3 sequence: CAWTREITGELFF. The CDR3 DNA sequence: TGTGCCTGGACGCGGGAGATCACCGGGGAGCTGTTTTTT.

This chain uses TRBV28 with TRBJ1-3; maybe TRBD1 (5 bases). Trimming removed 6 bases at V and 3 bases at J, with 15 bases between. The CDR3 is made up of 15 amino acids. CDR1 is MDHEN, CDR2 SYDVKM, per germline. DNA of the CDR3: TGTGCCAGCAGCCTGGGGCAGGCGGTTGGAAACACCATATATTTT. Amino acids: CASSLGQAVGNTIYF.

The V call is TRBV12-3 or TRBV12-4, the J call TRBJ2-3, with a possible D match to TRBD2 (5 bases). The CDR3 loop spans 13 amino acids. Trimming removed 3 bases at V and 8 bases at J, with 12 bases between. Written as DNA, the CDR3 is TGTGCCAGCAGTTTTGTTACTAGAGGTACGCAGTATTTT. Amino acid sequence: CASSFVTRGTQYF.

The CDR3 is CASSQQQGLIRISTDTQYF. CDR3 DNA: TGTGCCAGCAGCCAACAACAGGGTCTCATACGGATTTCCACAGATACGCAGTATTTT. The chain carries TRBV3-1 (or the pseudogene TRBV3-2) and TRBJ2-3; D perhaps matches TRBD1 (6 bases). Trimming removed 2 bases at V and 2 bases at J, with 23 bases between. The germline V gene encodes CDR1 LGHDT and CDR2 YNNKEL (reference sequence). The CDR3 runs to 19 residues.

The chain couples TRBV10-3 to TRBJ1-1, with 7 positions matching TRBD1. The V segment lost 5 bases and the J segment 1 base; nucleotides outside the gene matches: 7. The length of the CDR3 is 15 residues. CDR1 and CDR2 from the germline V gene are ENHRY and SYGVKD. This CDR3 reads CAISKEQGSNTEAFF. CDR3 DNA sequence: TGTGCCATCAGTAAGGAACAGGGGTCGAACACTGAAGCTTTCTTT.

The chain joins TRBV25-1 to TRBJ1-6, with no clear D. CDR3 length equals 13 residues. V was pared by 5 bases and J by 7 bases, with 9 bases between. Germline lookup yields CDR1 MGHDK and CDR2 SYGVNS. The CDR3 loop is CASSIGGNSPLHF. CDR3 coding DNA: TGTGCCAGCAGTATCGGCGGGAATTCACCCCTCCACTTT.

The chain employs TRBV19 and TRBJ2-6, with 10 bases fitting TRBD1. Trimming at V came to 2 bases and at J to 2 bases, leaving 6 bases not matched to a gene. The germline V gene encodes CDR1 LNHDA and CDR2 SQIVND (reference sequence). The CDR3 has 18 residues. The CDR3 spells CASSIPGQGTTGANVLTF. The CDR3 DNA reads TGTGCCAGTAGTATACCGGGACAGGGGACAACTGGGGCCAACGTCCTGACTTTC. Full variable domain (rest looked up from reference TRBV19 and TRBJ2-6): DGGITQSPKYLFRKEGQNVTLSCEQNLNHDAMYWYRQDPGQGLRLIYYSQIVNDFQKGDIAEGYSVSREKKESFPLTVTSAQKNPTAFYLCASSIPGQGTTGANVLTFGAGSRLTVL.

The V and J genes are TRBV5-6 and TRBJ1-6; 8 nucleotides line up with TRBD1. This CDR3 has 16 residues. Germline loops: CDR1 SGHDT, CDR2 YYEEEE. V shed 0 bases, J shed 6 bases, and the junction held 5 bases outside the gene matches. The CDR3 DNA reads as TGTGCCAGCAGCTTGGTAGCAGGGGGCGGTAATTCACCCCTCCACTTT. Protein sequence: CASSLVAGGGNSPLHF.

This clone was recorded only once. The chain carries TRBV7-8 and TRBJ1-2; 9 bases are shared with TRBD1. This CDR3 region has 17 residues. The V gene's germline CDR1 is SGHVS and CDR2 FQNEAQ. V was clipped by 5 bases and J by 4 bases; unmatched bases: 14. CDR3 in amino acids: CASSLRDRASGSYGYTF. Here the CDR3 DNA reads TGTGCCAGCAGCCTTAGGGACAGGGCGTCGGGGAGCTATGGCTACACCTTC.

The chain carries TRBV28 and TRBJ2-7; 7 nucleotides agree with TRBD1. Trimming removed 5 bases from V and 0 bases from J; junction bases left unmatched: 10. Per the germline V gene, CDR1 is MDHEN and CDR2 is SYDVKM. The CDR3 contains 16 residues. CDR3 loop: CASSGPGRGISYEQYF. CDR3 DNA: TGTGCCAGCAGTGGCCCCGGCAGGGGGATCTCCTACGAGCAGTACTTC.

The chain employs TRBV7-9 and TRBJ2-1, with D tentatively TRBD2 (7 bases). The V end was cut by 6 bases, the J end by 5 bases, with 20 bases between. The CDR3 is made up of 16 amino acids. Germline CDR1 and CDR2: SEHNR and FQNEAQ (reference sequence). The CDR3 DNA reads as TGTGCCAGCAGTCTAGGAGGCGGGGGCAGGCACAATGAGCAGTTCTTC. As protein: CASSLGGGGRHNEQFF.

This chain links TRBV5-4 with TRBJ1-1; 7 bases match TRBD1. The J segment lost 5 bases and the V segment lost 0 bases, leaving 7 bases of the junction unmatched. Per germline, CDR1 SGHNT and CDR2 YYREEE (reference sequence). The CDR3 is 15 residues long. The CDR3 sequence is CASSLEEGAGTEAFF. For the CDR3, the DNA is TGTGCCAGCAGCTTGGAAGAGGGGGCGGGGACTGAAGCTTTCTTT.

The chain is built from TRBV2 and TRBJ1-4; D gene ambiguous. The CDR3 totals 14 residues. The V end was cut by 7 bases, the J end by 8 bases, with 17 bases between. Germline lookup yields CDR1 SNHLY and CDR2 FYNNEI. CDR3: CASTEGGWSEKLFF. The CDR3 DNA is TGTGCCAGCACCGAAGGAGGCTGGAGCGAAAAACTGTTTTTT.

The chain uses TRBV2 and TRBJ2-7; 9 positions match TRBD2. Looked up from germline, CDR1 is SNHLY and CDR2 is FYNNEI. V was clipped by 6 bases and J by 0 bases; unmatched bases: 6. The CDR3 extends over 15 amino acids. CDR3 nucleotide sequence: TGTGCCAGCAGCGCATTACTAGCGGGCTCCTACGAGCAGTACTTC. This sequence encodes CASSALLAGSYEQYF.

CDR3 sequence: CASRPLSGGAGGNTIYF. In DNA, the CDR3 is TGTGCCAGCAGGCCCTTATCAGGGGGCGCGGGGGGAAACACCATATATTTT. The chain has TRBV27 and TRBJ1-3; 8 bases fit TRBD1. CDR1 and CDR2 (germline): MNHEY, SMNVEV (reference sequence). Germline trimming cut 6 bases from V and 4 bases from J; bases unmatched to any gene: 14. The CDR3 spans 17 residues.

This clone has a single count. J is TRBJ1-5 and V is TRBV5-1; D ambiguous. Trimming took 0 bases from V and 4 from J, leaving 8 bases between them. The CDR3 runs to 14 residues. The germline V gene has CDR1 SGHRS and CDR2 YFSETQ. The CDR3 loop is CASSLVTPNQPQHF. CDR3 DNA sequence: TGCGCCAGCAGCTTGGTGACACCTAATCAGCCCCAGCATTTT.

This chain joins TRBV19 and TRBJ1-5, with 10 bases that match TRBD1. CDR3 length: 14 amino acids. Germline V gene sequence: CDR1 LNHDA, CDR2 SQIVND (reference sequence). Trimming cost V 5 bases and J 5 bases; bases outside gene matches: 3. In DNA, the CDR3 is TGTGCCAGTAGTCTGACAGGGGGCTATCAGCCCCAGCATTTT. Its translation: CASSLTGGYQPQHF. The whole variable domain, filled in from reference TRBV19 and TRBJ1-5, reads DGGITQSPKYLFRKEGQNVTLSCEQNLNHDAMYWYRQDPGQGLRLIYYSQIVNDFQKGDIAEGYSVSREKKESFPLTVTSAQKNPTAFYLCASSLTGGYQPQHFGDGTRLSIL.

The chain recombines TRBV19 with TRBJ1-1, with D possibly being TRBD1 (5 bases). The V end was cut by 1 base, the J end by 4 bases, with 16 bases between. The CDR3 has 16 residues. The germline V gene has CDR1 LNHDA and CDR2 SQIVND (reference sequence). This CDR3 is CASSIVGGGSITEAFF. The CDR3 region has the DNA TGTGCCAGTAGTATAGTAGGCGGGGGATCGATCACTGAAGCTTTCTTT.

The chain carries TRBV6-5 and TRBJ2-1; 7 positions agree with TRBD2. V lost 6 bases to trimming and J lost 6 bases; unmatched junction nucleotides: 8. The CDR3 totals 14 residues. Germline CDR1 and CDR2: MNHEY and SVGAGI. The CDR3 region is CASSAPGGSNEQFF. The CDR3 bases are TGTGCCAGCAGCGCCCCGGGAGGTAGCAATGAGCAGTTCTTC.

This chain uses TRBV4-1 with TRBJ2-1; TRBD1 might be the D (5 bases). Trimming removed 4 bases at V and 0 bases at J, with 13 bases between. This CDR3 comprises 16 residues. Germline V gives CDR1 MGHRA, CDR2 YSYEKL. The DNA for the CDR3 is TGCGCCAGCAGCCCTAGGACACAGAGCTCCTACAATGAGCAGTTCTTC. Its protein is CASSPRTQSSYNEQFF.

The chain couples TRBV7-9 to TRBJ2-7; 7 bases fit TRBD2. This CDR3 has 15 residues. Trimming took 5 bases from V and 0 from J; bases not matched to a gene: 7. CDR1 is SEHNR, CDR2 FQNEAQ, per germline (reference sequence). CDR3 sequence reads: CASSTRAGNSYEQYF. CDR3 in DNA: TGTGCCAGCAGCACCCGAGCGGGAAACTCCTACGAGCAGTACTTC.

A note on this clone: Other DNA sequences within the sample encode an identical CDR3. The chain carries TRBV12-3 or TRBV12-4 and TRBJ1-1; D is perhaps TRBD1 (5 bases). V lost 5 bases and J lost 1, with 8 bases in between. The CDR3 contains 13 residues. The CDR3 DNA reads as TGTGCCAGCAGTCTCACAGGGAACACTGAAGCTTTCTTT. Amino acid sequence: CASSLTGNTEAFF.